This T cell receptor beta chain was obtained from a study of blood T cell repertoires in COVID-19. CDR1 is SGHAT and CDR2 is FQNNGV in the germline V gene. V lost 1 base and J 6 bases, leaving 12 bases between the germline ends. The CDR3 spans 14 residues. The assay was immunoSEQ multiplex PCR, and TCRdb's table has in-frame clones only and misses some. Altogether approximately 250,000 clones are present, roughly 86% being singletons, with the ten largest covering 5.5% to 6.5%. Sequencing used peripheral blood. J is TRBJ1-2 and V is TRBV11-2; TRBD1 might be the D (5 bases). The TCR sequence derives from an elderly woman with COVID-19, enrolled during active disease. The CDR3 nucleotides are TGTGCCAGCAGCTTAGGTCAGGGAATCGATGGCTACACCTTC. Protein: CASSLGQGIDGYTF.